Detailed here is one TCR beta chain. Assay: immunoSEQ multiplex PCR; the TCRdb copy retains only in-frame clones and omits some. The sample has some 68,000 clones, about 85% seen once; the top ten hold approximately 1%. The V gene lost 6 bases and the J gene lost 2 bases, with 2 bases spanning the gap. The length of the CDR3 is 11 residues. Germline V gene data show CDR1 as LNHDA and CDR2 as SQIVND (reference sequence). The record originates from a study of OX40 agonist ivuxolimab in advanced cancers. Sequences were derived from CD4+ or CD8+ T cells sorted from blood, sampled in a trial of the OX40 agonist ivuxolimab. The source of this sequence is an adult with an advanced solid tumor such as melanoma, head and neck, liver or kidney cancer. The V gene is TRBV19, the J gene TRBJ1-3; D gene unclear. DNA for the CDR3: TGTGCCAGTAGGGCTGGAAACACCATATATTTT. Translated: CASRAGNTIYF.